The rows below give T cell receptor beta chains drawn from one sample of a study of cytomegalovirus exposure and HLA in healthy donors. Generated by immunoSEQ multiplex PCR, the TCRdb table keeps only in-frame clones and is missing some. The table includes tens of thousands of clones, 74% detected once. Sequencing was performed on PBMCs. The receptors were gathered from a woman in her fifties or sixties in good health and CMV-seropositive. Both conserved end residues are part of each CDR3. D genes are given only for firm matches. A clone size is listed for some rows: how often the clone was seen (once, few, many), or a class if it is expanded.

>TRBV7-3|TRBJ1-2|TRBD1|once
TGTGCCAGCAGCCCCGGGACAGCCTATGGCTACACCTTC
CASSPGTAYGYTF
>TRBV19|TRBJ1-2|-|-
TGTGCCAGTAGTGGGCAGGGGTTAAACTATGGCTACACCTTC
CASSGQGLNYGYTF
>TRBV28|TRBJ1-2|-|-
TGTGCCAGCAGTTTGGCCAGGAACTATGGCTACACCTTC
CASSLARNYGYTF
>TRBV15|TRBJ2-7|TRBD1|-
TGTGCCACCAGCAGAGATCAGTGGACAGGGGTAAACTACGAGCAGTACTTC
CATSRDQWTGVNYEQYF
>TRBV19|TRBJ2-1|-|-
TGTGCCAGTAGGAAGGACTCCTCCTACAATGAGCAGTTCTTC
CASRKDSSYNEQFF
>TRBV28|TRBJ2-7|-|once
TGTGCCAGCAGCGGGAGGGACAGTACCTACGAGCAGTACTTC
CASSGRDSTYEQYF
>TRBV2|TRBJ2-7|-|once
TGTGCCAGCAGTCCCCTCTCCTACGAGCAGTACTTC
CASSPLSYEQYF
>TRBV5-1|TRBJ2-7|TRBD2|-
TGCGCCAGCAGCTCGACTAGCGGGAGCTACGAGCAGTACTTC
CASSSTSGSYEQYF
>TRBV30|TRBJ1-1|-|medium-sized
TGTGCCTGGACGGCAGATAGGCGGACTGAAGCTTTCTTT
CAWTADRRTEAFF
>TRBV27|TRBJ1-2|-|-
TGTGCCAGCGCCGGGAACGTGGGGTTTGGCTACACCTTC
CASAGNVGFGYTF
>TRBV9|TRBJ2-1|TRBD2|-
TGTGCCAGCAGCGATGGGACTAGCGGGCGTTACAATGAGCAGTTCTTC
CASSDGTSGRYNEQFF
>TRBV6-5|TRBJ2-1|TRBD2|-
TGTGCCAGCAGTTATGCGGGAGGGCCAGGGAATGAGCAGTTCTTC
CASSYAGGPGNEQFF
>TRBV5-6|TRBJ2-7|-|-
TGTGCCAGCAGCTTGGACAGGTGGGACTCGGACTTC
CASSLDRWDSDF
>TRBV6-5|TRBJ2-7|-|-
TGTGCCAGCAGTTTCGGGAACGAGCAGTACTTC
CASSFGNEQYF
>TRBV5-6|TRBJ1-5|-|-
TGTGCCAGCAGCAGGAACCACAGGGACAATCAGCCCCAGCATTTT
CASSRNHRDNQPQHF
>TRBV5-5|TRBJ1-2|-|-
TGTGCCAGCAGCTCAACCCCCCTCAGTAACTATGGCTACACCTTC
CASSSTPLSNYGYTF
>TRBV10-1|TRBJ2-5|TRBD2|-
TGCGCCAGCAGTCCGACTAGCGGGAGAGAGACCCAGTACTTC
CASSPTSGRETQYF
>TRBV7-3|TRBJ2-7|TRBD1|-
TGTGCCAGCAGCTTATTTGTTAGGAGGGGACAGGGGACCTACGAGCAGTACTTC
CASSLFVRRGQGTYEQYF
>TRBV5-8|TRBJ1-1|-|-
TGTGCCAGCAGCTTGCAGGGATCTTCGAACACTGAAGCTTTCTTT
CASSLQGSSNTEAFF
>TRBV27|TRBJ2-3|-|-
TGTGCCAGCAGTCCTCCAGGGAACAGAGATACGCAGTATTTT
CASSPPGNRDTQYF
>TRBV7-6|TRBJ1-1|-|-
TGTGCCAGCAGCTACAGGCTGAACACTGAAGCTTTCTTT
CASSYRLNTEAFF
>TRBV6-1|TRBJ2-3|TRBD2|-
TGTGCCAGCAGTCGTAGCGGGAAGGGCACAGATACGCAGTATTTT
CASSRSGKGTDTQYF
>TRBV6-5|TRBJ2-7|TRBD2|-
TGTGCCAGCAGTCGGGCGGGGGGCTCCTACGAGCAGTACTTC
CASSRAGGSYEQYF
>TRBV6-5|TRBJ2-6|-|-
TGTGCCAGCAGTTCTGGCTCTTCGGGGGCCAACGTCCTGACTTTC
CASSSGSSGANVLTF
>TRBV19|TRBJ1-5|TRBD1|-
TGTGCCAGTAGGGACAGGGCGTTTGATCAGCCCCAGCATTTT
CASRDRAFDQPQHF
>TRBV28|TRBJ1-5|TRBD1|-
TGTGCCAGCCGTGTCCCGGACAGGACCTATCAGCCCCAGCATTTT
CASRVPDRTYQPQHF
>TRBV9|TRBJ2-2|-|-
TGTGCCAGCAGCCCCGACATGACCGGGGAGCTGTTTTTT
CASSPDMTGELFF
>TRBV11-2|TRBJ2-4|-|-
TGTGCCAGCAGCTTAGAGGGGCCTCCAATGGGGCGACTAGCCAAAAACATTCAGTACTTC
CASSLEGPPMGRLAKNIQYF
>TRBV9|TRBJ2-1|-|-
TGTGCCAGCAGCGTAGCATCAGGGACAAACTACAATGAGCAGTTCTTC
CASSVASGTNYNEQFF
>TRBV15|TRBJ1-2|-|-
TGTGCCACCAGCGGCAGGTGGGGCTACACCTTC
CATSGRWGYTF
>TRBV13|TRBJ2-1|TRBD2|few
TGTGCCAGCAGCTTAGAGGGACTAGCGGGAGGTAAGCAGTTCTTC
CASSLEGLAGGKQFF
>TRBV7-9|TRBJ2-3|-|-
TGTGCCAGCAGCTTCCAGTTGGTAGATACGCAGTATTTT
CASSFQLVDTQYF
>TRBV7-9|TRBJ2-3|TRBD2|once
TGTGCCAGCAGCGCAAGCGGGAGAGGCGATACGCAGTATTTT
CASSASGRGDTQYF
>TRBV11-3|TRBJ2-7|TRBD2|-
TGTGCCAGCAGCCTAATAGCGGGAGGGAACTACGAGCAGTACTTC
CASSLIAGGNYEQYF
>TRBV5-1|TRBJ2-7|-|-
TGCGCCAGCAGAGGGGAAACGGAGCAGTACTTC
CASRGETEQYF
>TRBV10-3|TRBJ2-3|TRBD2|-
TGTGCCATCAGTGAGTCCGGACTAGCGGTACATACGCAGTATTTT
CAISESGLAVHTQYF
>TRBV19|TRBJ2-1|-|-
TGTGCCAGTAGTGGAGCAGGGTTCACCTACAATGAGCAGTTCTTC
CASSGAGFTYNEQFF
>TRBV7-8|TRBJ2-2|TRBD2|-
TGTGCCAGCAGCTTAGGCCTAGCGGGAGGGCCGCAAGGGGAGCTGTTTTTT
CASSLGLAGGPQGELFF
>TRBV7-9|TRBJ2-2|TRBD1|-
TGTGCCAGTACAGGACAGGGGTTCGGGGAGCTGTTTTTT
CASTGQGFGELFF
>TRBV7-6|TRBJ2-7|-|-
TGTGCCAGCAGCTCACAGTACGAGCAGTACTTC
CASSSQYEQYF
>TRBV6-6|TRBJ1-1|TRBD1|few
TGTGCCAGCAGTCAAACAAAACAGGGGACTGAAGCTTTCTTT
CASSQTKQGTEAFF
>TRBV6-5|TRBJ2-7|TRBD2|-
TGTGCCAGCAGTTACGTCGGGCGGGAGGGTTACGAGCAGTACTTC
CASSYVGREGYEQYF
>TRBV6-6|TRBJ1-2|-|-
TGTGCCACTCCCAGGGGCGACTATGGCTACACCTTC
CATPRGDYGYTF
>TRBV6-5|TRBJ2-1|TRBD1|few
TGTGCCAGCAGGAATGGACAGGGGGCGTACAATGAGCAGTTCTTC
CASRNGQGAYNEQFF
>TRBV25-1|TRBJ1-5|-|-
TGTGCCAGCAGTGATTCAGGGCTAAAGCCCCAGCATTTT
CASSDSGLKPQHF
>TRBV13|TRBJ2-7|-|-
TGTGCCAGCAGCTTCAGGGGAACTTACGAGCAGTACTTC
CASSFRGTYEQYF
>TRBV30|TRBJ2-6|-|-
TGTGCCTGGGCCGGGGACTCTGGGGCCAACGTCCTGACTTTC
CAWAGDSGANVLTF
>TRBV11-2|TRBJ2-5|-|once
TGTGCCAGCAGCTTACAGGGGCGGCAGGAGACCCAGTACTTC
CASSLQGRQETQYF
>TRBV5-4|TRBJ2-1|TRBD1|-
TGTGCCAGCAGCCAGGGGGCAGGCTACAATGAGCAGTTCTTC
CASSQGAGYNEQFF
>TRBV28|TRBJ1-1|-|few
TGTGCCAGCAGTTTCGGAGTCATGAACACTGAAGCTTTCTTT
CASSFGVMNTEAFF
>TRBV11-2|TRBJ2-7|TRBD1|-
TGTGCCAGCAGCTCCAGACCCCGCCGGGACAGGGGAGACCCCTACGAGCAGTACTTC
CASSSRPRRDRGDPYEQYF
>TRBV4-1|TRBJ2-1|TRBD2|-
TGCGCCAGCAGCCAAGGGACTAGCGGGGTCTACAATGAGCAGTTCTTC
CASSQGTSGVYNEQFF